This is a list of T cell receptor beta chains from one sample in a study of blood T cell repertoires in COVID-19. The assay was immunoSEQ multiplex PCR, and TCRdb's table has in-frame clones only and misses some. Of approximately 61,000 clones listed, around 81% were seen once; the top ten hold roughly 5.5%. Material: peripheral blood. The receptors shown here come from a man in his 70s with acute or convalescent COVID-19. Both conserved end residues are part of each CDR3. The D gene is left open where the match is weak. Some rows have no size entry. The others give once, few or many, or a class for an expanded clone.

D | J | size | length | V | DNA | CDR3
- | TRBJ1-4 | - | 14 | TRBV5-1 | TGCGCCAGCAGCTTCGGGGGGCTGAGGGAAAAACTGTTTTTT | CASSFGGLREKLFF
TRBD1 | TRBJ1-1 | - | 14 | TRBV2 | TGTGCCAGCAGTGATTACGGACAGGGGAGTGCAGCTTTCTTT | CASSDYGQGSAAFF
TRBD1 | TRBJ1-5 | - | 16 | TRBV18 | TGTGCCAGCTCACCGCGAGGGACAGGGGGCAATCAGCCCCAGCATTTT | CASSPRGTGGNQPQHF
TRBD1 | TRBJ1-1 | - | 14 | TRBV6-5 | TGTGCCAGCAGTAAATGGGACAGCCTTGTAAGAGCTTTCTTT | CASSKWDSLVRAFF
TRBD1 | TRBJ1-1 | - | 15 | TRBV5-1 | TGCGCCAGCAGCTCGTCGCAGGGGGTGACCACTGAAGCTTTCTTT | CASSSSQGVTTEAFF
- | TRBJ2-3 | - | 15 | TRBV5-1 | TGCGCCAGCAGCCTGGCAGGGACACACACAGATACGCAGTATTTT | CASSLAGTHTDTQYF
TRBD1 | TRBJ2-1 | - | 14 | TRBV6-5 | TGTGCCAGCAGTCTCGGGACAGTTGTTAATGAGCAGTTCTTC | CASSLGTVVNEQFF
- | TRBJ1-5 | few | 12 | TRBV2 | TGTGCCAGCAGTTTGGGGAGGCAGCCCCAGCATTTT | CASSLGRQPQHF
- | TRBJ2-7 | - | 14 | TRBV25-1 | TGTGCCAGCAGTGGCGGGGGGTCAGGGGGCGAGCAGTACTTC | CASSGGGSGGEQYF
TRBD1 | TRBJ1-1 | - | 15 | TRBV2 | TGTGCCAGCATTTCAGGGGGCGGAAGAAGGACTGAAGCTTTCTTT | CASISGGGRRTEAFF
TRBD1 | TRBJ1-2 | - | 15 | TRBV10-3 | TGTGCCATCAGCAAGACCGGGACAGACAACTATGGCTACACCTTC | CAISKTGTDNYGYTF
TRBD1 | TRBJ1-1 | - | 14 | TRBV6-5 | TGTGCCAGCAGCTCGGACAGGGGGCAGGCTGAAGCTTTCTTT | CASSSDRGQAEAFF
- | TRBJ2-7 | - | 12 | TRBV11-2 | TGTGCCAGCAGCTCCTATCCCTACGAGCAGTACTTC | CASSSYPYEQYF
- | TRBJ2-7 | - | 14 | TRBV9 | TGTGCCAGCAGCGTAGACCAGAACCCCTACGAGCAGTACTTC | CASSVDQNPYEQYF
- | TRBJ1-6 | - | 16 | TRBV5-1 | TGCGCCAGCAGACTAACAGGGCCTCGTACGAATTCACCCCTCCACTTT | CASRLTGPRTNSPLHF
TRBD2 | TRBJ2-1 | - | 15 | TRBV5-1 | TGCGCCAGCAGCTTGAGGCCTAGCGGGGACAATGAGCAGTTCTTC | CASSLRPSGDNEQFF
TRBD1 | TRBJ1-1 | few | 16 | TRBV5-1 | TGCGCCAGCAGCTCCCTCCCAACAGGGGAGAACACTGAAGCTTTCTTT | CASSSLPTGENTEAFF
TRBD2 | TRBJ2-2 | - | 15 | TRBV6-6 | TGTGCCAGCAGTCGGCCAACTAGCGGGGGCCCCCAATTGTTTTTT | CASSRPTSGGPQLFF
TRBD2 | TRBJ2-5 | - | 15 | TRBV3-1/TRBV3-2 | TGTGCCAGCACCCAAGGAAGGACTAGCGGGGGAGTTGGGTACTTC | CASTQGRTSGGVGYF
TRBD2 | TRBJ2-3 | once | 17 | TRBV4-1 | TGCGCCAGCAGCTCCTTGTTTCTAGCGGGGAAAACAGATACGCAGTATTTT | CASSSLFLAGKTDTQYF
- | TRBJ2-3 | - | 14 | TRBV11-2 | TGTGCCAGCAGCTTAGCGGGGTCCCCAGATACGCAGTATTTT | CASSLAGSPDTQYF
TRBD1 | TRBJ1-1 | - | 14 | TRBV7-9 | TGTGCCAGCAGCTCTACAGGGGGCGGCACTGAAGCTTTCTTT | CASSSTGGGTEAFF
- | TRBJ1-5 | - | 10 | TRBV28 | TGTGCCACCTATTATACGTCCCAGCATTTT | CATYYTSQHF
- | TRBJ1-5 | - | 14 | TRBV19 | TGTGCCAGTAGTATACAGGGCCAGCTTAAGCCCCAGCATTTT | CASSIQGQLKPQHF
- | TRBJ2-6 | - | 15 | TRBV2 | TGTGCCAGCAGTGCCAGGTCCCCCGGGGCCAACGTCCTGACTTTC | CASSARSPGANVLTF
- | TRBJ2-5 | - | 15 | TRBV2 | TGTGCCAGCAGGGCTGGGGGGGCAGGCCAAGAGACCCAGTACTTC | CASRAGGAGQETQYF
- | TRBJ1-2 | - | 12 | TRBV7-9 | TGTGCCAGCAGCAGTAGTGAAGCCGGCTACACCTTC | CASSSSEAGYTF
TRBD2 | TRBJ2-5 | - | 15 | TRBV2 | TGTGCCAGCAGGGACGGGACTAGCTCTGAAGAGACCCAGTACTTC | CASRDGTSSEETQYF
TRBD1 | TRBJ2-1 | - | 15 | TRBV2 | TGTGCCAGCAGTGAATTGGGACAGTCCTACAATGAGCAGTTCTTC | CASSELGQSYNEQFF
- | TRBJ1-6 | - | 16 | TRBV2 | TGTGCCAGCAGTCTTACAGGGCCCCCTCATGATTCACCCCTCCACTTT | CASSLTGPPHDSPLHF
- | TRBJ2-7 | few | 15 | TRBV5-1 | TGCGCCAGCAGCTTGGGCACAGGACCTGCCTACGAGCAGTACTTC | CASSLGTGPAYEQYF
TRBD2 | TRBJ2-1 | - | 20 | TRBV18 | TGTGCCAGCTCACTGTATGTTAGCGGGGGGTACAAGAGCTCCTACAATGAGCAGTTCTTC | CASSLYVSGGYKSSYNEQFF
TRBD2 | TRBJ2-1 | few | 17 | TRBV5-1 | TGCGCCAGCAGCTCTCACGTAGCGGGGGGGACCTACAATGAGCAGTTCTTC | CASSSHVAGGTYNEQFF
TRBD1 | TRBJ2-7 | - | 14 | TRBV6-6 | TGTGCCAGCAGTTCACAGGGGGCTTTCTACGAGCAGTACTTC | CASSSQGAFYEQYF
TRBD2 | TRBJ2-7 | - | 16 | TRBV5-5 | TGTGCCAGCAGCTTGTCCCTAGCGGGGGGGATCTACGAGCAGTACTTC | CASSLSLAGGIYEQYF
- | TRBJ2-7 | - | 16 | TRBV15 | TGTGCCACCAGCAGAGGGGGCACGGGGGGCCCCTACGAGCAGTACTTC | CATSRGGTGGPYEQYF
TRBD1 | TRBJ2-7 | - | 19 | TRBV30 | TGTGCCTGGAGTGCTCCTCCGGGACAGCCCTTTTGTAGGTCCTACGAGCAGTACTTC | CAWSAPPGQPFCRSYEQYF
- | TRBJ1-4 | few | 15 | TRBV5-1 | TGCGCCAGCAGCTTGGTTGCAGGGCGTAATGAAAAACTGTTTTTT | CASSLVAGRNEKLFF
TRBD1 | TRBJ1-2 | - | 16 | TRBV28 | TGTGCCAGCAGTCCCGCCGGGGACAGGGCATACTATGGCTACACCTTC | CASSPAGDRAYYGYTF
- | TRBJ2-5 | once | 14 | TRBV6-5 | TGTGCCAGCAGTTACTCAGGGGACCAAGAGACCCAGTACTTC | CASSYSGDQETQYF
TRBD2 | TRBJ2-7 | - | 15 | TRBV4-1 | TGCGCCAGCAGCCAAGTTAGCGGGGGGGCCTACGAGCAGTACTTC | CASSQVSGGAYEQYF
- | TRBJ2-2 | - | 13 | TRBV5-1 | TGCGCCAGCAGCTTGGGAGGTGGCGGGGAGCTGTTTTTT | CASSLGGGGELFF
TRBD1 | TRBJ1-4 | - | 17 | TRBV28 | TGTGCCAGCAGTTTATATTCAGGGGGCGTGGGAGGCGAAAAACTGTTTTTT | CASSLYSGGVGGEKLFF
- | TRBJ2-7 | - | 15 | TRBV15 | TGTGCCACCAGCCTGAATAGGGGGAGCTCCTACGAGCAGTACTTC | CATSLNRGSSYEQYF
TRBD1 | TRBJ1-3 | - | 16 | TRBV7-9 | TGTGCCAGCAGCTTAGCGTCCCCGGGACAGGCAAACACCATATATTTT | CASSLASPGQANTIYF
- | TRBJ1-1 | - | 15 | TRBV9 | TGTGCCAGCAGCATGACCGGGACTCCCGGAACTGAAGCTTTCTTT | CASSMTGTPGTEAFF
TRBD2 | TRBJ2-7 | - | 11 | TRBV20-1 | TGCAGTGCTACGGGGGGGCGAGAGCAGTACTTC | CSATGGREQYF
TRBD2 | TRBJ2-3 | - | 15 | TRBV29-1 | TGCAGCGTTTTGGGGGCGGGGGGACCCACAGATACGCAGTATTTT | CSVLGAGGPTDTQYF
TRBD1 | TRBJ2-1 | - | 16 | TRBV19 | TGTGCCAGTAGTGCTCCGGGACAGGGGGGATACAATGAGCAGTTCTTC | CASSAPGQGGYNEQFF
TRBD2 | TRBJ2-5 | - | 17 | TRBV2 | TGTGCCAGCAATACCGGGACTAGCGGGGGAGAACAAGAGACCCAGTACTTC | CASNTGTSGGEQETQYF
TRBD1 | TRBJ2-7 | few | 16 | TRBV5-4 | TGTGCCAGCAGCTTGGGTAATCCGGGACAGACCTACGAGCAGTACTTC | CASSLGNPGQTYEQYF
TRBD1 | TRBJ1-5 | - | 16 | TRBV4-1 | TGCGCCAGCAGCCAAGATCCGGGACAGGGGTATCAGCCCCAGCATTTT | CASSQDPGQGYQPQHF
TRBD2 | TRBJ2-7 | - | 14 | TRBV28 | TGTGCCAGCAGCCCGGGGGGGGAGGAATACGAGCAGTACTTC | CASSPGGEEYEQYF